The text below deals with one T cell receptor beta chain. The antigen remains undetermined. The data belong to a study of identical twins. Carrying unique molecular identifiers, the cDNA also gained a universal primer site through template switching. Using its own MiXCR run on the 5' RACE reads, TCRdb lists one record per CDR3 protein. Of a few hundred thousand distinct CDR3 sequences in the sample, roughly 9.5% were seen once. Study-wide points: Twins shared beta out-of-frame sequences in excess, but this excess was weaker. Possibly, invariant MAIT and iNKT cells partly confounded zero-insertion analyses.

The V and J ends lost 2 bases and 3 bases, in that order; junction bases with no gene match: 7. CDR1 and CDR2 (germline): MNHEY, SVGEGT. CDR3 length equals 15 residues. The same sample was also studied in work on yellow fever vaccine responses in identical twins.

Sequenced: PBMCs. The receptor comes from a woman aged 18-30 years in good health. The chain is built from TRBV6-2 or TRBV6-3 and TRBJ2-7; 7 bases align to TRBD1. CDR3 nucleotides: TGTGCCAGCAGTTACCCGACAGGGCTCCTCTACGAGCAGTACTTC. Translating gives CASSYPTGLLYEQYF.